Following are 24 T cell receptor beta chains from one sample sequenced in a study of human T cells and chemical hapten exposure. TCRdb itself ran the RACE reads through MiXCR, one entry per CDR3 protein. The sample carries 280,000 or so distinct CDR3 sequences, roughly 7.7% recorded once. Stated time point: pre-sensitization, week 0. Documented treatment: therapeutic diphenylcyclopropenone sensitization with weekly scalp DPC. The material was whole blood, obtained in connection with sensitization to the hapten diphenylcyclopropenone (DPC). The receptor source for this set is a man between 18 and 29 years old with alopecia areata. Some clones in this sample may be carry-over from other donors' samples.

This sequence joins TRBV27 and TRBJ2-7; perhaps TRBD1 as D (5 bases). Trimming stripped 6 bases from V and 4 bases from J, with 16 bases between. This CDR3 is 14 amino acids long. Per the germline V gene, CDR1 is MNHEY and CDR2 is SMNVEV (reference sequence). The CDR3 loop reads CASSLFGNRYEQYF. CDR3 DNA: TGTGCCAGCAGCCTTTTTGGGAACAGGTACGAGCAGTACTTC.

The table lists this clonotype with many counts. The chain links TRBV29-1 to TRBJ1-3; D unresolved. V was trimmed by 7 bases and J by 2 bases, leaving 18 bases between them. The V gene's germline CDR1 is SQVTM and CDR2 ANQGSEA. The CDR3 has 15 residues. CDR3 sequence reads: CSAVYPITAGNTIYF. CDR3 in DNA: TGCAGCGCCGTATACCCTATAACGGCTGGAAACACCATATATTTT.

There are many counts of this clonotype. The chain has TRBV10-3 and TRBJ2-2, with D perhaps TRBD2 (5 bases). The CDR3 totals 14 residues. Trimming shortened V by 2 bases and J by 4 bases, and 8 bases separated the two germline ends. Germline CDR1 reads ENHRY; CDR2 reads SYGVKD. CDR3 amino acids: CAISEEGGTGELFF. The CDR3 bases are TGTGCCATCAGTGAGGAGGGTGGCACCGGGGAGCTGTTTTTT.

This clonotype appeared a few times. The genes are TRBV12-3 or TRBV12-4 and TRBJ1-5; D gene ambiguous. V was shortened by 1 base and J by 2 bases, with 9 bases between the two germline ends. The CDR3 runs 15 residues. The CDR3 DNA reads as TGTGCCAGCAGTTTAGGAATTTCGGGCAATCAGCCCCAGCATTTT. This sequence encodes CASSLGISGNQPQHF.

This CDR3 reads CASSLALDPSYNEQFF. As DNA, the CDR3 is TGCGCCAGCAGCTTGGCCCTAGATCCCTCCTACAATGAGCAGTTCTTC. The chain employs TRBV5-1 and TRBJ2-1; no definite D call. The germline V gene encodes CDR1 SGHRS and CDR2 YFSETQ. The V end was cut by 0 bases, the J end by 0 bases, with 10 bases between. This CDR3 has 16 amino acids.

This clonotype was observed a few times. V is TRBV6-6 and J is TRBJ2-2; TRBD2 might be the D (5 bases). The CDR3 is made up of 14 amino acids. Germline V gene lookup returns CDR1 MNHNY and CDR2 SVGAGI (reference sequence). The germline V and J ends were trimmed by 2 bases and 9 bases, with 13 bases remaining between them. The chain's CDR3 is CASSYSLGNRELFF. The DNA for the CDR3 is TGTGCCAGCAGTTACAGTCTCGGGAACAGGGAGCTGTTTTTT.

This clonotype has ten or more counts. The chain joins TRBV28 to TRBJ2-1; a weak D match, TRBD2 (7 bases). V was trimmed by 4 bases and J by 5 bases, leaving 18 bases between them. The CDR3 extends over 16 amino acids. CDR1 and CDR2 (germline): MDHEN, SYDVKM. The CDR3 bases are TGTGCCAGCAGTTACCCACCACAGGGAGGGAACAATGAGCAGTTCTTC. Its protein product is CASSYPPQGGNNEQFF.

The V and J genes are TRBV18 and TRBJ2-7; D remains ambiguous. The V and J ends lost 3 bases and 2 bases respectively, with 5 bases between them. Germline V gives CDR1 KGHSH, CDR2 LQKENI. The CDR3 contains 12 residues. As DNA, the CDR3 is TGTGCCAGCTCACCGACCCCCTACGAGCAGTACTTC. It encodes CASSPTPYEQYF.

This clonotype was recorded at least ten times. The V call is TRBV7-2, the J call TRBJ1-2, with D possibly being TRBD1 (5 bases). The germline CDR1 and CDR2 sequences are SGHTA and FQGNSA. The CDR3 totals 12 residues. The V end lost 5 bases, the J end lost 4 bases, and 8 bases lay between the germline ends. In DNA, the CDR3 is TGTGCCAGCAGCCCCAGGGCCTATGGCTACACCTTC. It yields the protein CASSPRAYGYTF.

This clonotype occurred many times. This chain links TRBV5-1 with TRBJ2-3, with TRBD2 as a possible D gene (5 bases). The germline V gene encodes CDR1 SGHRS and CDR2 YFSETQ. The CDR3 loop spans 16 amino acids. Trimming cost V 4 bases and J 4 bases, with 19 bases left between them. The CDR3: CASSDGISLGSDTQYF. CDR3 in DNA: TGCGCCAGCAGCGACGGGATCTCGCTCGGGTCAGATACGCAGTATTTT.

This chain connects TRBV29-1 to TRBJ1-3, with 7 bases fitting TRBD1. Trimming took 6 bases from V and 4 from J; bases not matched to a gene: 18. CDR1 SQVTM and CDR2 ANQGSEA come from the germline V gene. This CDR3 is 17 amino acids long. Here the CDR3 reads CSVRDSSSHDRGNTIYF. In nucleotides, the CDR3 is TGCAGCGTACGGGACAGCTCTTCTCACGATCGAGGAAACACCATATATTTT.

This clonotype has just a few counts. The chain uses TRBV15 and TRBJ2-5; D call uncertain. Germline V lookup: CDR1 LNHNV, CDR2 YYDKDF (reference sequence). V gave up 3 bases and J gave up 7 bases, with 6 bases separating them. This CDR3 is 11 amino acids long. CDR3 coding DNA: TGTGCCACCAGCAGCACCGGGACCCAGTACTTC. It translates to CATSSTGTQYF.

The rearrangement uses TRBV9 and TRBJ2-5; D call uncertain. The V end lost 0 bases, the J end lost 3 bases, and 9 bases lay between the germline ends. The CDR3 contains 14 residues. Per the germline V gene, CDR1 is SGDLS and CDR2 is YYNGEE. CDR3 nucleotides: TGTGCCAGCAGCGTAGGGACGGAAGAAGAGACCCAGTACTTC. Amino acid sequence: CASSVGTEEETQYF.

This clonotype has just a few counts. This chain links TRBV9 with TRBJ2-6; tentative D call: TRBD1 (5 bases). This CDR3 has 16 residues. Germline CDR1 SGDLS, CDR2 YYNGEE. V lost 4 bases, J lost 2 bases, and 13 bases lay in between. CDR3 amino acids: CASSTGILAGANVLTF. The CDR3 DNA reads TGTGCCAGCAGCACAGGTATACTGGCTGGGGCCAACGTCCTGACTTTC.

This chain connects TRBV5-1 to TRBJ2-7; TRBD1 is a possible D gene (5 bases). The CDR3 runs to 15 residues. Germline V lookup: CDR1 SGHRS, CDR2 YFSETQ. V lost 4 bases and J 2 bases, leaving 16 bases between the germline ends. The CDR3 is CASSPPARGTYEQYF. CDR3 DNA: TGCGCCAGCAGCCCACCAGCTAGGGGCACCTACGAGCAGTACTTC.

This sequence joins TRBV25-1 and TRBJ1-1; D uncertain. Germline assignment: CDR1 MGHDK and CDR2 SYGVNS. CDR3 length equals 13 residues. V was shortened by 3 bases and J by 0 bases, with 5 bases between the two germline ends. Here the CDR3 DNA reads TGTGCCAGCAGTGATATTTTGAACACTGAAGCTTTCTTT. Amino acids: CASSDILNTEAFF.

This clonotype showed up just a few times. The V and J genes are TRBV7-3 and TRBJ1-1; TRBD1 is a possible D gene (5 bases). Germline V CDR1 and CDR2: SGHTA, FQGTGA. V was clipped by 5 bases and J by 1 base, with 14 bases between them. The CDR3 sequence is 15 residues long. The CDR3 loop reads CASSPTGGRNTEAFF. For the CDR3, the DNA is TGTGCCAGCAGCCCGACGGGGGGTAGGAACACTGAAGCTTTCTTT.

There are many counts of this clonotype. The rearrangement uses TRBV5-5 and TRBJ1-4; TRBD1 is a possible D gene (6 bases). The germline V gene encodes CDR1 SGHKS and CDR2 YYEKEE (reference sequence). Trimming removed 1 base from V and 7 bases from J, with 11 bases in between. The CDR3 consists of 14 residues. The CDR3 protein is CASSLLQGGEKLFF. For the CDR3, the DNA is TGTGCCAGCAGCTTGTTACAGGGAGGTGAAAAACTGTTTTTT.

The V and J genes are TRBV7-2 and TRBJ1-5; unclear D gene. Germline V gene sequence: CDR1 SGHTA, CDR2 FQGNSA. V shed 1 base and J shed 6 bases, with 10 bases lying between them. The CDR3 length is 14 residues. The CDR3: CASSLVAVGQPQHF. CDR3 in DNA: TGTGCCAGCAGCTTAGTGGCAGTCGGTCAGCCCCAGCATTTT.

The table lists this clonotype with many counts. The chain carries TRBV6-1 and TRBJ2-3; tentatively, D is TRBD2 (6 bases). Germline lookup yields CDR1 MNHNS and CDR2 SASEGT. The CDR3 is 15 residues long. V lost 3 bases to trimming and J lost 0 bases, with 10 bases between them. CDR3 in DNA: TGTGCCAGCAGTGACGCGGGGTCTAGCACAGATACGCAGTATTTT. As protein: CASSDAGSSTDTQYF.

This clonotype was observed a few times. V usage is TRBV5-1 and J usage is TRBJ2-7, with 11 bases lining up with TRBD1. With V trimmed by 4 bases and J by 2 bases, 20 bases remained unmatched. CDR3 length: 20 amino acids. The germline V gene encodes CDR1 SGHRS and CDR2 YFSETQ. The CDR3 region is CASSPNQGQGEGGVTYEQYF. The CDR3 coding sequence is TGCGCCAGCAGCCCTAATCAGGGACAGGGGGAAGGAGGTGTCACCTACGAGCAGTACTTC.

The rearrangement uses TRBV9 and TRBJ2-5; the D call may be TRBD1 or TRBD2 (5 bases each). This CDR3 is 14 amino acids long. V gave up 4 bases and J gave up 2 bases, with 12 bases separating them. Germline values: CDR1 SGDLS, CDR2 YYNGEE. CDR3 loop: CASSRGPTQETQYF. As DNA, the CDR3 is TGTGCCAGCAGCCGGGGACCTACTCAAGAGACCCAGTACTTC.

This clonotype has only a few counts. The chain recombines TRBV29-1 with TRBJ1-1; D is uncertain. V was cut by 5 bases and J by 4 bases, with 14 bases left in between. The CDR3 covers 13 residues. Germline V gene sequence: CDR1 SQVTM, CDR2 ANQGSEA. CDR3 sequence (DNA): TGCAGCGTTCGTCCCAGACCGGCCACTGAAGCTTTCTTT. Encoded protein: CSVRPRPATEAFF.

There are a few counts of this clonotype. J is TRBJ1-3 and V is TRBV10-3, with unresolved D. This CDR3 is built from 15 residues. Germline V lookup: CDR1 ENHRY, CDR2 SYGVKD. Trimming pared 0 bases from V and 1 base from J, leaving 7 bases between. The CDR3 loop reads CAISESEGSGNTIYF. The CDR3 bases are TGTGCCATCAGTGAGTCAGAGGGATCTGGAAACACCATATATTTT.